Below, one T cell receptor beta chain is given with its context. This CDR3 has 12 amino acids. The germline CDR1 and CDR2 sequences are GTSNPN and SVGIG (reference sequence). Trimming removed 5 bases from V and 4 bases from J, with 11 bases in between. A sample-barcoded 5' primer and a J-beta primer mix were used in a second PCR of roughly 6 to 11 cycles. TCRdb recomputed calls from the 5' RACE reads with MiXCR, one row per CDR3 protein. The data contain about 1 million distinct CDR3 sequences, under 45% of them singletons. This sample was taken from a study of blood T cells in healthy people across ages.

The gene calls are TRBV30 and TRBJ1-2; D not resolved. The sample taken for sequencing was blood. This TCR came from a woman between 55 and 75 years old in good health. In DNA form, the CDR3 reads TGTGCCTGGGGCCCCGGGATCTATGGCTACACCTTC. This codes for CAWGPGIYGYTF.